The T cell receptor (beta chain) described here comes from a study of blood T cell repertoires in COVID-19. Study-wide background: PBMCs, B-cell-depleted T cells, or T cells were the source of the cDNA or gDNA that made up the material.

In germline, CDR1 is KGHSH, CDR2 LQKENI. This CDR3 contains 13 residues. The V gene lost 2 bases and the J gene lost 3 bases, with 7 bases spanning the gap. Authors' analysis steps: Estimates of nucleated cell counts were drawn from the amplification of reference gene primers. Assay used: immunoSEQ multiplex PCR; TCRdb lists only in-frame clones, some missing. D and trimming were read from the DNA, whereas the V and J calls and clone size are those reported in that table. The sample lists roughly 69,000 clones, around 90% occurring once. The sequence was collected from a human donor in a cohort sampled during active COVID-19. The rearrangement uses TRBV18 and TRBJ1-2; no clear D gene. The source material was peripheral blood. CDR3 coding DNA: TGTGCCAGCTCACCAGAGGAGGACTATGGCTACACCTTC. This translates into CASSPEEDYGYTF.